Each of the 14 T cell receptor beta chains below was sequenced from the same sample in a study of cytomegalovirus exposure and HLA in healthy donors. The PCR was carried out with 60 Vbeta primers and 13 Jbeta primers. Some clones are missing from TCRdb's copy, which holds only in-frame ones; the method was immunoSEQ multiplex PCR. This table has about 150,000 clones, about 71% appearing once. What was sequenced was PBMCs. The receptors here all came from a woman in her fifties or sixties in good health and CMV-seropositive.

This CDR3 is CAWSVLAGKAIQYF. The DNA for the CDR3 is TGTGCCTGGAGTGTCCTAGCGGGAAAGGCCATTCAGTACTTC. The chain has TRBV30 and TRBJ2-4; the match to TRBD2 covers 9 bases. This CDR3 is 14 amino acids long. V was clipped by 0 bases and J by 9 bases; unmatched bases: 6. Germline V gene data show CDR1 as GTSNPN and CDR2 as SVGIG (reference sequence).

V gene TRBV5-1 combines with J gene TRBJ2-5, with 9 positions matching TRBD2. This CDR3 contains 15 residues. With V trimmed by 4 bases and J by 1 base, 5 bases remained unmatched. The germline gives CDR1 SGHRS, CDR2 YFSETQ. The chain's CDR3 is CASSPPTSGQETQYF. Written as DNA, the CDR3 is TGCGCCAGCAGCCCGCCGACTAGCGGCCAAGAGACCCAGTACTTC.

The V and J genes are TRBV5-4 and TRBJ2-7, with TRBD2 matching 10 bases. With 2 bases clipped from V and 2 bases from J, the junction kept 4 bases outside the gene matches. The CDR3 loop spans 15 amino acids. Per the germline V gene, CDR1 is SGHNT and CDR2 is YYREEE (reference sequence). The CDR3 nucleotides read TGTGCCAGCAGCTTATCTGGGACTAGCGCCTACGAGCAGTACTTC. Translation: CASSLSGTSAYEQYF.

The gene calls are TRBV27 and TRBJ2-3, with TRBD2 identical over 9 bases. CDR3 length: 14 amino acids. Germline V gene lookup returns CDR1 MNHEY and CDR2 SMNVEV (reference sequence). The ends lost 3 bases at V and 4 bases at J; junction bases unmatched: 2. CDR3 region: CASSLAGGPDTQYF. The CDR3 DNA follows: TGTGCCAGCAGTTTGGCGGGAGGGCCAGATACGCAGTATTTT.

This chain links TRBV11-3 with TRBJ2-7; 9 bases map to TRBD2. CDR1 is SGHNT, CDR2 YENEEA, per germline. CDR3 size: 13 residues. J lost 6 bases, V lost 4 bases, and 4 bases had no gene match. The CDR3 nucleotides read TGTGCCAGCAGCTCTGGCGGGAGGGCCGAGCAGTACTTC. Translated: CASSSGGRAEQYF.

CDR3 residues: CASSSPMRGTPLHF. The CDR3 DNA follows: TGTGCCAGCAGTTCCCCAATGAGGGGGACACCCCTCCACTTT. V gene TRBV27 combines with J gene TRBJ1-6; tentatively, D is TRBD1 (6 bases). CDR1 and CDR2 (germline): MNHEY, SMNVEV (reference sequence). The CDR3 spans 14 residues. The germline V and J ends were trimmed by 4 bases and 11 bases, with 15 bases remaining between them.

V usage is TRBV30 and J usage is TRBJ1-5; perhaps TRBD1 as D (5 bases). The V gene lost 0 bases and the J gene lost 1 base, with 7 bases spanning the gap. CDR3 length equals 14 residues. CDR1 is GTSNPN and CDR2 is SVGIG in the germline V gene (reference sequence). CDR3 nucleotides: TGTGCCTGGAGTGTCGGGGGAAGCAATCAGCCCCAGCATTTT. This gives the protein CAWSVGGSNQPQHF.

The V and J genes are TRBV27 and TRBJ1-1; 7 nucleotides agree with TRBD1. CDR3 length equals 15 residues. Germline V CDR1 and CDR2: MNHEY, SMNVEV (reference sequence). J was trimmed by 5 bases and V by 5 bases; bases with no gene match: 11. The CDR3 coding sequence is TGTGCCAGCAGTCCCCCACAGGGGCTCCTTACTGAAGCTTTCTTT. Translating it yields CASSPPQGLLTEAFF.

This clone came up once. The rearrangement uses TRBV27 and TRBJ1-1; a weak D match, TRBD1 (5 bases). The CDR3 sequence is 13 residues long. Trimming removed 6 bases at V and 7 bases at J, with 15 bases between. The germline V gene encodes CDR1 MNHEY and CDR2 SMNVEV (reference sequence). The CDR3: CASSPRTSIEAFF. In DNA form, the CDR3 reads TGTGCCAGCAGCCCGAGGACATCTATTGAAGCTTTCTTT.

The chain uses TRBV29-1 and TRBJ1-2, with TRBD1 matching over 8 bases. Germline loops: CDR1 SQVTM, CDR2 ANQGSEA. The V and J ends lost 4 bases and 5 bases, in that order; junction bases with no gene match: 12. This CDR3 is 15 amino acids long. The CDR3 coding sequence is TGCAGCGTTGTACTCTCGGGCAGGGGGCCTTATGGCTACACCTTC. Translated, it gives CSVVLSGRGPYGYTF.

The chain has TRBV30 and TRBJ1-5; the D gene is possibly TRBD1 (6 bases). V was clipped by 0 bases and J by 7 bases, with 22 bases between them. Germline values: CDR1 GTSNPN, CDR2 SVGIG (reference sequence). The CDR3 has 17 amino acids. CDR3 bases: TGTGCCTGGAGTGTATATACGTCGGGACAATCAAAGCAGCCCCAGCATTTT. It yields the protein CAWSVYTSGQSKQPQHF. Drawing the rest from reference TRBV30 and TRBJ1-5, the complete variable domain is SQTIHQWPATLVQPVGSPLSLECTVEGTSNPNLYWYRQAAGRGLQLLFYSVGIGQISSEVPQNLSASRPQDRQFILSSKKLLLSDSGFYLCAWSVYTSGQSKQPQHFGDGTRLSIL.

This clone was seen a single time. The chain links TRBV10-1 to TRBJ2-1; perhaps TRBD2 as D (6 bases). Trimming cost V 3 bases and J 0 bases, with 9 bases left between them. This CDR3 comprises 15 residues. Germline values: CDR1 WNHNN, CDR2 SYGVQD (reference sequence). The DNA of the CDR3 is TGCGCCAGCAGTGATGGGGGGAGCTCCTACAATGAGCAGTTCTTC. Translation gives CASSDGGSSYNEQFF.

V gene TRBV30 combines with J gene TRBJ2-1; 10 nucleotides align to TRBD1. The CDR3 spans 15 residues. Looked up from germline, CDR1 is GTSNPN and CDR2 is SVGIG (reference sequence). J gave up 6 bases and V 3 bases, and 8 bases lay outside the gene matches. CDR3 sequence: CAWSGGTGALNEQFF. The DNA of the CDR3 is TGTGCCTGGAGCGGCGGGACAGGGGCACTCAATGAGCAGTTCTTC.

The chain carries TRBV27 and TRBJ1-1, with D unclear. Germline V gives CDR1 MNHEY, CDR2 SMNVEV (reference sequence). V was trimmed by 7 bases and J by 6 bases, leaving 15 bases between them. The CDR3 spans 13 residues. CDR3 protein: CASTPIGRSEAFF. DNA of the CDR3: TGTGCCAGCACCCCAATAGGGAGGTCTGAAGCTTTCTTT.